Included here is one T cell receptor beta chain sequence, with context. Sequencing used immunoSEQ multiplex PCR; TCRdb keeps in-frame clones, though not all of them. The data show more than 6,500 clones, about four fifths seen once. This entry is derived from a study of high-grade serous ovarian cancer treatment subgroups. Tumor samples were obtained before definitive surgery or chemotherapy. This TCR was sampled from a human donor with high-grade serous ovarian cancer. The sample consisted of tumor tissue.

This CDR3 is CASSPGTGSYNEQFF. Written as DNA, the CDR3 is TGTGCCAGCAGCCCCGGGACAGGTTCCTACAATGAGCAGTTCTTC. V usage is TRBV2 and J usage is TRBJ2-1; 8 bases agree with TRBD1. The CDR3 loop spans 15 amino acids. The V gene end was trimmed by 6 bases and the J gene end by 1 base; junction bases not matched to a gene: 5. The germline V gene encodes CDR1 SNHLY and CDR2 FYNNEI.